This T cell receptor beta chain appears in the sequencing data of a study of T cell responses to AZD1222 COVID-19 vaccine. Study results and limitations: The sample set comprised mostly white British donors with more females, and clonal diversity was possibly underestimated. The study reported that nearly half of spike-specific TCRs target unmutated variant regions.

V was clipped by 6 bases and J by 5 bases; unmatched bases: 8. CDR1 and CDR2 (germline): SGHVS, FQNEAQ. The CDR3 spans 14 residues. Some clones are missing from TCRdb's copy, which holds only in-frame ones; the method was immunoSEQ multiplex PCR. Of about 110,000 clones listed, around 95% are singletons. Concerning this clone itself: The antigen remains unidentified.

This chain connects TRBV7-8 to TRBJ1-2, with TRBD1 matching over 8 bases. The sample consisted of peripheral blood, taken on day 0 of AZD1222 vaccination. The sequence came from an adult in good health. This CDR3 is CASSEGRTGYGYTF. The CDR3 bases are TGTGCCAGCAGTGAAGGGCGGACAGGGTATGGCTACACCTTC. Full variable domain (rest looked up from reference TRBV7-8 and TRBJ1-2): GAGVSQSPRYKVAKRGQDVALRCDPISGHVSLFWYQQALGQGPEFLTYFQNEAQLDKSGLPSDRFFAERPEGSVSTLKIQRTQQEDSAVYLCASSEGRTGYGYTFGSGTRLTVV.